The following is a T cell receptor (beta chain) sequence with its context. The CDR3 is 15 amino acids. Germline CDR1 is MNHNS and CDR2 is SASEGT. V gave up 2 bases and J gave up 1 base, with 12 bases separating them. The data originate from a study of T cells in Graves' hyperthyroidism and ophthalmopathy. RNA transcripts served as the template for amplifying TCR beta CDR3 regions. An initial round of RT-PCR targeting the TCR CDR3 relied on the HTBI primer set. TCRdb redid the calling of the multiplex PCR reads with MiXCR, one entry per CDR3 protein. The profile shows a few hundred thousand distinct CDR3 sequences, about 15% of them singletons.

The receptor was isolated from a woman aged 25 to 39 with Graves' hyperthyroidism. The chain has TRBV6-1 and TRBJ2-7; possibly TRBD2 for D (7 bases). The source material was blood. The DNA of the CDR3 is TGTGCCAGCAGTGAATCGGGGGGCGCGTCCTACGAGCAGTACTTC. It yields the protein CASSESGGASYEQYF.